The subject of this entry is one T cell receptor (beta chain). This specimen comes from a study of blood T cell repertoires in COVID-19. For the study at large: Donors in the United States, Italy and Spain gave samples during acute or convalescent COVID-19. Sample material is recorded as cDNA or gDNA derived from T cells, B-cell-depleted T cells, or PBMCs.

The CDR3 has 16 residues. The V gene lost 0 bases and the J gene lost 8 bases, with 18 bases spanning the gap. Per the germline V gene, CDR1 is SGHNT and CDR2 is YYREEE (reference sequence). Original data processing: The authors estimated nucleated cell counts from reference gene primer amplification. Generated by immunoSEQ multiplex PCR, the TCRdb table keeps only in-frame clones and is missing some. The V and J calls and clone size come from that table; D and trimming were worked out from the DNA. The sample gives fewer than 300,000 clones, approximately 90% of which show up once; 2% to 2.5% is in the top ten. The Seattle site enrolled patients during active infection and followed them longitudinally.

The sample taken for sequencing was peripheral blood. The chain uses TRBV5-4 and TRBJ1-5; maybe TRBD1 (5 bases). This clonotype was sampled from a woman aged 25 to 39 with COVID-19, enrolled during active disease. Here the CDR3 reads CASSLGGGRPGEPQHF. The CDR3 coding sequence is TGTGCCAGCAGCTTGGGTGGTGGGCGGCCGGGGGAGCCCCAGCATTTT.